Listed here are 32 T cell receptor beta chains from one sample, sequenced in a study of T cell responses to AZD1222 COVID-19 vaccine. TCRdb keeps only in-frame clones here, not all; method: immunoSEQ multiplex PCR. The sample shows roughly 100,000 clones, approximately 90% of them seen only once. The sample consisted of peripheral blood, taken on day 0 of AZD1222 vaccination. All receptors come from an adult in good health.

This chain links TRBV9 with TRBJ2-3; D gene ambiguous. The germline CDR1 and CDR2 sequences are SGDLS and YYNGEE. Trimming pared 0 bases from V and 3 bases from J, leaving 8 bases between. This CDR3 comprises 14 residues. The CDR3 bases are TGTGCCAGCAGCGTAGCGCCTGTTACAGATACGCAGTATTTT. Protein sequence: CASSVAPVTDTQYF.

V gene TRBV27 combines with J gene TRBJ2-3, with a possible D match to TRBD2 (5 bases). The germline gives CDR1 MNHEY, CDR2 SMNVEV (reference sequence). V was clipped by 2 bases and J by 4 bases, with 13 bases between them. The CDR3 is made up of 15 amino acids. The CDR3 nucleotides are TGTGCCAGCAGTTTAGGCGGGTTCCTCGCAGATACGCAGTATTTT. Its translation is CASSLGGFLADTQYF.

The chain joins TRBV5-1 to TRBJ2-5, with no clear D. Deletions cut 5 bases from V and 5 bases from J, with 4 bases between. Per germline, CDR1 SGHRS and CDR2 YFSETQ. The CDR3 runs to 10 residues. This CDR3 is CASRGETQYF. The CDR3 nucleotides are TGCGCCAGCAGGGGGGAGACCCAGTACTTC.

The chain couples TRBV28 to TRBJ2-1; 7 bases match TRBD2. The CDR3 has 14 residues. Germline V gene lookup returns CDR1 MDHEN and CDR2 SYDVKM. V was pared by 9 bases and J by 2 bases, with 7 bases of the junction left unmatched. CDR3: CASVSGNPYNEQFF. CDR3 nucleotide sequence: TGTGCCAGTGTAAGCGGGAACCCCTACAATGAGCAGTTCTTC.

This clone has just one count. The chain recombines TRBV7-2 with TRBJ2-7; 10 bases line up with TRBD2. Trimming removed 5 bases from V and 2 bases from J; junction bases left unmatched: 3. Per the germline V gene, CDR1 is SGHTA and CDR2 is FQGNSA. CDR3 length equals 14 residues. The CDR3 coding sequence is TGTGCCAGCAGCCCCGGACTAGCGGCCTACGAGCAGTACTTC. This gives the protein CASSPGLAAYEQYF.

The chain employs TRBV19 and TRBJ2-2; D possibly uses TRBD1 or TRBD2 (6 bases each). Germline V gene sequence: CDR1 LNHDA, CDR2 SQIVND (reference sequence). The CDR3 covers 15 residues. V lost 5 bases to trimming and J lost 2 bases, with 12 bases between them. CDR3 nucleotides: TGTGCCAGTAGTTCCGGGGGCAGTAACACCGGGGAGCTGTTTTTT. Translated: CASSSGGSNTGELFF.

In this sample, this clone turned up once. Written as DNA, the CDR3 is TGTGCCAGTAGCCAGACAGGGGACTATGGCTACACCTTC. It translates to CASSQTGDYGYTF. J is TRBJ1-2 and V is TRBV19; 8 positions match TRBD1. This CDR3 spans 13 amino acids. The germline V gene has CDR1 LNHDA and CDR2 SQIVND (reference sequence). Germline trimming cut 6 bases from V and 3 bases from J; bases unmatched to any gene: 3. Using reference TRBV19 and TRBJ1-2 for the parts outside the CDR3, the full variable domain is DGGITQSPKYLFRKEGQNVTLSCEQNLNHDAMYWYRQDPGQGLRLIYYSQIVNDFQKGDIAEGYSVSREKKESFPLTVTSAQKNPTAFYLCASSQTGDYGYTFGSGTRLTVV.

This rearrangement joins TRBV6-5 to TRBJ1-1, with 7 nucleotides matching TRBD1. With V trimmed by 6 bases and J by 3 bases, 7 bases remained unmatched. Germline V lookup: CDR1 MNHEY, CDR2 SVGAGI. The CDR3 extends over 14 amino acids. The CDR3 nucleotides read TGTGCCAGCAGGACCACAGGGGACTACACTGAAGCTTTCTTT. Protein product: CASRTTGDYTEAFF.

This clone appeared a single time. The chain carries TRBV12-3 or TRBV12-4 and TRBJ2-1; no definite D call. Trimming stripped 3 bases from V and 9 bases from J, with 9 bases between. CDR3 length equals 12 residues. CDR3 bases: TGTGCCAGCAGTTTTGGGCAGACTGAGCAGTTCTTC. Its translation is CASSFGQTEQFF.

The CDR3 DNA sequence: TGTGCCAGCTCATTAAGGACAGGGGGGGACGAGCAGTACTTC. The encoded protein is CASSLRTGGDEQYF. The V and J genes are TRBV18 and TRBJ2-7; 10 bases are a match to TRBD1. The trim removed 5 bases at V and 5 bases at J, leaving 6 bases unmatched. Germline V gives CDR1 KGHSH, CDR2 LQKENI. The CDR3 has 14 residues.

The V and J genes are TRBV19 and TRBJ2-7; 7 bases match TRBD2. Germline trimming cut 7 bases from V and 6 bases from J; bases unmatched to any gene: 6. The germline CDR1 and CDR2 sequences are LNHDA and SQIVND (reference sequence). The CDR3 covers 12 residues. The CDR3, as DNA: TGTGCCAGTAACACTAGGGAGGGCGAGCAGTACTTC. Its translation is CASNTREGEQYF. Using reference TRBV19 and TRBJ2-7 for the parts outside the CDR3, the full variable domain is DGGITQSPKYLFRKEGQNVTLSCEQNLNHDAMYWYRQDPGQGLRLIYYSQIVNDFQKGDIAEGYSVSREKKESFPLTVTSAQKNPTAFYLCASNTREGEQYFGPGTRLTVT.

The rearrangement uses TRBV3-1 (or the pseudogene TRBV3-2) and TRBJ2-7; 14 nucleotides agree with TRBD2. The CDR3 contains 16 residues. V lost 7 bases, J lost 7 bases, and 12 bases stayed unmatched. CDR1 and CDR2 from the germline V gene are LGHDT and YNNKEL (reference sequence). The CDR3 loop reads CASTRSQTSGRGEQYF. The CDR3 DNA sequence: TGTGCCAGCACCCGATCTCAGACTAGCGGGAGGGGAGAGCAGTACTTC.

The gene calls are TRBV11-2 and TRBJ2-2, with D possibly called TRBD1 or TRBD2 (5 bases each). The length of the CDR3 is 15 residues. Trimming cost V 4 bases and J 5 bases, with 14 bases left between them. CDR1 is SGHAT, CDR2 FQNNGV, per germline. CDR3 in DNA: TGTGCCAGCAGCTCTAGCTGGGGGAAAACCGGGGAGCTGTTTTTT. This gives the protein CASSSSWGKTGELFF.

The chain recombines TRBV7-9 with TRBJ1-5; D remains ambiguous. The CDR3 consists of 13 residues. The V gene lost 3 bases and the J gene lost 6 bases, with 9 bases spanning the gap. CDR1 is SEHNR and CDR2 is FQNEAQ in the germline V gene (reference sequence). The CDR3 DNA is TGTGCCAGCAGCTTTCAAGGGCTTCAGCCCCAGCATTTT. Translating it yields CASSFQGLQPQHF.

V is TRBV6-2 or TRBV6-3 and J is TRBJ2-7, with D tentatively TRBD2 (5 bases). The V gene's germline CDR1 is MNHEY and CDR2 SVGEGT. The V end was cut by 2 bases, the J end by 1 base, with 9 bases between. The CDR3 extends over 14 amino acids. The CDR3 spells CASSYLEGSYEQYF. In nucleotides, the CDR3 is TGTGCCAGCAGTTACCTAGAGGGATCCTACGAGCAGTACTTC.

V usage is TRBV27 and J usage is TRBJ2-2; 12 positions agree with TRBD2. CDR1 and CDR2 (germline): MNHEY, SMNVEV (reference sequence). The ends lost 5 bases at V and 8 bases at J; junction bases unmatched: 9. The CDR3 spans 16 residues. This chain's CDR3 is CASSTGLAGSRGELFF. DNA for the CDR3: TGTGCCAGCAGTACAGGACTAGCGGGATCCCGTGGGGAGCTGTTTTTT.

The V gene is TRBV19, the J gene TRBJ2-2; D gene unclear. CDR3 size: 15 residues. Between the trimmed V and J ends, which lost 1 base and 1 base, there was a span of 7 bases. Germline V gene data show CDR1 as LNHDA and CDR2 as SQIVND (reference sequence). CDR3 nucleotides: TGTGCCAGTAGTATAGGTAATTGGAACACCGGGGAGCTGTTTTTT. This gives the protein CASSIGNWNTGELFF.

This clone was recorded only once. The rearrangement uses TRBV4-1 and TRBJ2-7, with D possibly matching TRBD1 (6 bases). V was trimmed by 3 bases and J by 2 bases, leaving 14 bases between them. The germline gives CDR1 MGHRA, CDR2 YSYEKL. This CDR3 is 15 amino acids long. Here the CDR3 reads CASSHQRDKPYEQYF. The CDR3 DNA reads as TGCGCCAGCAGCCATCAAAGGGACAAGCCCTACGAGCAGTACTTC.

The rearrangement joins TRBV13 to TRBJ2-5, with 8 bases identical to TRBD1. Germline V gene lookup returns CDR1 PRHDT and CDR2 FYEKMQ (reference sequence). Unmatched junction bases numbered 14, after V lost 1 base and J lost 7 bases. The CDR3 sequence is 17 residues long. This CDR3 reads CASSLAPGRGRHGTQYF. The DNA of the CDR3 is TGTGCCAGCAGCTTAGCTCCGGGCAGGGGGCGGCACGGGACCCAGTACTTC.

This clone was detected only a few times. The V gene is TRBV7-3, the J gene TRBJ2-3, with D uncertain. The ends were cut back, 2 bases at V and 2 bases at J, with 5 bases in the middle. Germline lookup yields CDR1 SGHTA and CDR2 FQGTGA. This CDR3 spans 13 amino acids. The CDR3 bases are TGTGCCAGCAGCTTATTTTCCACAGATACGCAGTATTTT. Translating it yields CASSLFSTDTQYF.

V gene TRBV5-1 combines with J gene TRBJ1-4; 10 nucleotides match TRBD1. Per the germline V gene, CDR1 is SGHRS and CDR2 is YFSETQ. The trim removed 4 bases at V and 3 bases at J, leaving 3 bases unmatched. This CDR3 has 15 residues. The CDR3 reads CASSGQGVSNEKLFF. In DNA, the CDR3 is TGCGCCAGCAGCGGACAGGGGGTATCTAATGAAAAACTGTTTTTT.

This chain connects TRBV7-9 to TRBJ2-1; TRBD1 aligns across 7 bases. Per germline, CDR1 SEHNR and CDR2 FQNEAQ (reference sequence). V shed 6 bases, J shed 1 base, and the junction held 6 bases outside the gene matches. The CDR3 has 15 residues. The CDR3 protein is CASRSGTDSYNEQFF. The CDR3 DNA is TGTGCCAGCAGATCCGGGACAGATTCCTACAATGAGCAGTTCTTC.

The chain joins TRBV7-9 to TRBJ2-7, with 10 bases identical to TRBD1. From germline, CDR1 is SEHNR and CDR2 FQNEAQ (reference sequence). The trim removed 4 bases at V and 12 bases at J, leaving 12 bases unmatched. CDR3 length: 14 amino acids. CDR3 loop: CASSYTGTGVSLYF. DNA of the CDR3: TGTGCCAGCAGCTACACCGGGACAGGGGTTAGTCTGTACTTC.

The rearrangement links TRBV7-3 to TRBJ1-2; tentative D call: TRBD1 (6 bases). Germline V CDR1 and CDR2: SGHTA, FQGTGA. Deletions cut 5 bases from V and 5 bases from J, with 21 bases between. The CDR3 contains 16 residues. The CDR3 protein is CASSPGGAGTFYGYTF. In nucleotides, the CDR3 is TGTGCCAGCAGCCCCGGGGGGGCCGGGACCTTTTATGGCTACACCTTC.

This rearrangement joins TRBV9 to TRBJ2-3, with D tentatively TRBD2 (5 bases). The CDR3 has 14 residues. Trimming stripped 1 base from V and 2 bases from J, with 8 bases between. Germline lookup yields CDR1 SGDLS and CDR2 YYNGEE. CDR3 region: CASSVSLATDTQYF. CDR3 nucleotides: TGTGCCAGCAGCGTAAGTCTAGCCACAGATACGCAGTATTTT.

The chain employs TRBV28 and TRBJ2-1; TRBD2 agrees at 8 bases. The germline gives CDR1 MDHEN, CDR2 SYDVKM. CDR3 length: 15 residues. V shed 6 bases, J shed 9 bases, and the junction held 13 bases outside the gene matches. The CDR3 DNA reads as TGTGCCAGCAGGCTACCAGCGGGAGACCCCAGTGAGCAGTTCTTC. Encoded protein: CASRLPAGDPSEQFF.

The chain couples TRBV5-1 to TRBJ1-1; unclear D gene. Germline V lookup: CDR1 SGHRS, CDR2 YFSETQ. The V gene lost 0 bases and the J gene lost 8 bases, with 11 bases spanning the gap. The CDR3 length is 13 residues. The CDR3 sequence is CASSLDPTGEAFF. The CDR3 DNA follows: TGCGCCAGCAGCTTGGATCCGACCGGGGAAGCTTTCTTT. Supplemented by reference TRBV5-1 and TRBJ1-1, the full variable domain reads KAGVTQTPRYLIKTRGQQVTLSCSPISGHRSVSWYQQTPGQGLQFLFEYFSETQRNKGNFPGRFSGRQFSNSRSEMNVSTLELGDSALYLCASSLDPTGEAFFGQGTRLTVV.

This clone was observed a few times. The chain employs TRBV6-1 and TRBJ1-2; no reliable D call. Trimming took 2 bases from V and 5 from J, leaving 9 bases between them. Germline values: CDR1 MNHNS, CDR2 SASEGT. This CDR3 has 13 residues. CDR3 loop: CASSESTQYGYTF. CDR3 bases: TGTGCCAGCAGTGAAAGTACGCAGTATGGCTACACCTTC.

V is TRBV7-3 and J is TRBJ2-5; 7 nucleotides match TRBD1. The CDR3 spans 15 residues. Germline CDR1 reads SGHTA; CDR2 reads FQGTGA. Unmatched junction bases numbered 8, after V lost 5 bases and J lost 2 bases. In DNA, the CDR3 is TGTGCCAGCAGCATGACAGGGACCTCACAAGAGACCCAGTACTTC. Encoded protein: CASSMTGTSQETQYF.

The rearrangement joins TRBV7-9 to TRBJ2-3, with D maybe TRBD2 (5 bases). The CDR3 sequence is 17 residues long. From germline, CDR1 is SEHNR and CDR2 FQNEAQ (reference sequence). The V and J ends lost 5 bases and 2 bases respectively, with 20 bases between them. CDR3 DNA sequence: TGTGCCAGCAGCCTACTGGCAGGAGCGGCTTCCACAGATACGCAGTATTTT. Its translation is CASSLLAGAASTDTQYF.

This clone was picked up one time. DNA of the CDR3: TGTGCCAGCAGCTTAGGACCTGGGGGGGACGAGCAGTACTTC. It codes for CASSLGPGGDEQYF. This sequence joins TRBV7-8 and TRBJ2-7; 7 nucleotides align to TRBD2. Germline V gene data show CDR1 as SGHVS and CDR2 as FQNEAQ. The V gene end was trimmed by 1 base and the J gene end by 5 bases; junction bases not matched to a gene: 5. The CDR3 has 14 residues.

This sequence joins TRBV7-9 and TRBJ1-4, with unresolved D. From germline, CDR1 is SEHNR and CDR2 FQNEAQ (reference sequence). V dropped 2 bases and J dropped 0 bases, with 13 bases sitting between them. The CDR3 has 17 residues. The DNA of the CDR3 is TGTGCCAGCAGCTTAAATGGGCGGACGGCAACTAATGAAAAACTGTTTTTT. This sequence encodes CASSLNGRTATNEKLFF. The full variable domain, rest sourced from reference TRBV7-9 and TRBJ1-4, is DTGVSQNPRHKITKRGQNVTFRCDPISEHNRLYWYRQTLGQGPEFLTYFQNEAQLEKSRLLSDRFSAERPKGSFSTLEIQRTEQGDSAMYLCASSLNGRTATNEKLFFGSGTQLSVL.